This T cell receptor (beta chain) was sequenced during a study of Siglec-9 on CD8 T cells in melanoma (dated by TCRdb to between 2018 and 2021). General notes on the study: Siglec-9 expression on CD8+ T cells and the role of Siglec-9 in regulating T cells in the melanoma tumor microenvironment were investigated in the study.

Beyond this particular receptor, the publication reports: According to the reported findings, Siglec-9 marked and regulated a subset of effector memory CD8+ T cells that seemed to build up inside melanoma tumors.

To note about this clone: Its specific antigen is unknown. No quality values exist for individual bases; no much larger clone is one base distant.

V and J are truncated by 1 base and 10 bases respectively, leaving an intervening sequence of 5 bases. According to the germline V gene, CDR1 reads SNHLY and CDR2 reads FYNNEI. From its cysteine to its phenylalanine, the CDR3 spans 12 amino acids. CDR3 DNA only is kept here, 36 bases in frame from base 1. The library was made by the immunoSEQ multiplex PCR assay. The table was pulled from immuneACCESS by TCRdb, which kept in-frame rearrangements only. Such tables lose some clones; where checked, under half of the loss comes from unresolved V genes, and the rest has no known cause. The sample has over 30,000 clones on record, more than 65% of them singletons. The ten largest clones capture less than 2% of the sample.

In this chain, TRBV2 is recombined with TRBJ1-6, with the D gene uncertain. Material: Siglec-9- CD8+ T cells sorted from blood. Interpreted using the paper, the cell subset or site label stands for: CD8 T cells lacking Siglec-9. The receptor was isolated from a human donor in good health. The CDR3 corresponds to CASSEEGSPLHF. The nucleotides are TGTGCCAGCAGTGAAGAGGGATCACCCCTCCACTTT.